This TCR beta chain was found in a study of blood T cell repertoires in COVID-19. All enrollees were about 18 to 100 years old and from under 25 US areas. Two negative PCRs, clearance, or symptom resolution had been documented for recovered Cohort 3 donors. The data were produced by immunoSEQ multiplex PCR, yet TCRdb's version contains in-frame clones alone and is incomplete. The profile shows approximately 180,000 clones, approximately 85% of them singletons. The CDR3 sequence is 14 residues long. Germline V gives CDR1 LGHDT, CDR2 YNNKEL (reference sequence). J was trimmed by 6 bases and V by 5 bases; bases with no gene match: 8.

The sequence was obtained from a middle-aged man who had recovered from COVID-19. What was sequenced was PBMCs or T cells enriched from blood (not recorded which). The rearrangement uses TRBV3-1 (or the pseudogene TRBV3-2) and TRBJ1-2; 8 bases agree with TRBD1. The CDR3, as DNA: TGTGCCAGCAGCTCCTATGACAGGGGCCATGGCTACACCTTC. Its protein product is CASSSYDRGHGYTF.